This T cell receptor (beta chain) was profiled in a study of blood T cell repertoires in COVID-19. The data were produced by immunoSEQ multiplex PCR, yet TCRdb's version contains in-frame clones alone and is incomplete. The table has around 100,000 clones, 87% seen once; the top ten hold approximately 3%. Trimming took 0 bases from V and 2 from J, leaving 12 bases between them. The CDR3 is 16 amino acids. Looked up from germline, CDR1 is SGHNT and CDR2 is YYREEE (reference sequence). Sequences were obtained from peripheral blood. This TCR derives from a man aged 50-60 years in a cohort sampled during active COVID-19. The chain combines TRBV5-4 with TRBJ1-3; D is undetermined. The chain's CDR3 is CASSLGGPGTGNTIYF. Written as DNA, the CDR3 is TGTGCCAGCAGCTTGGGGGGTCCGGGGACTGGAAACACCATATATTTT.